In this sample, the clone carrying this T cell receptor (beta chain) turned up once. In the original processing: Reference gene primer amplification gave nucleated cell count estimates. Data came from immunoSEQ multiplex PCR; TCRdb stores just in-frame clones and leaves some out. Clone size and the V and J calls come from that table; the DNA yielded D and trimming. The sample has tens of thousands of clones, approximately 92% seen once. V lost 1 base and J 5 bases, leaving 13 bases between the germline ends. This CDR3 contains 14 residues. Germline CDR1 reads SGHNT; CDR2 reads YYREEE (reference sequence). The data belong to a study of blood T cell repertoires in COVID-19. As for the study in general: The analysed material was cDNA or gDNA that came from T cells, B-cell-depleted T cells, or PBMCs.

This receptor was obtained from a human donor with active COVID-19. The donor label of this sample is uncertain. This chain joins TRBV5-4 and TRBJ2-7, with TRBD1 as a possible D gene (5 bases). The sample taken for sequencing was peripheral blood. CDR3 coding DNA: TGTGCCAGCAGCTTGCAGGGAACTGCGCACGAGCAGTACTTC. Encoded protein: CASSLQGTAHEQYF.